The next 23 T cell receptor beta chains were all read from a single sample in a study of T cells in Graves' hyperthyroidism and ophthalmopathy (dated 2019 in TCRdb). Preparation of the library involved multiplex PCR. TCRdb lists the instrument as Illumina HiSeq 2000. TCR beta CDR3 regions were amplified from RNA transcripts. The TCR CDR3 was subjected to a first round of RT-PCR using the HTBI primer set and the Qiagen OneStep RT-PCR kit. Starting from the raw public reads, TCRdb applied fastp trimming at Q25, assembled clones with MiXCR and retained in-frame beta chains. Identical CDR3 protein sequences are pooled into one entry, listed with their most common genes and DNA. The sample records approximately 490,000 distinct CDR3 sequences, roughly 22% of which are singletons. Approximately 49% of the sample belongs to the ten largest clones. Sequencing was done on a sample of blood. The source of these receptors is a woman in her sixties or seventies with Graves' ophthalmopathy.

This chain joins TRBV10-3 and TRBJ2-7; TRBD1 agrees at 10 bases. This CDR3 is 14 amino acids long. Germline CDR1 reads ENHRY; CDR2 reads SYGVKD. With 5 bases clipped from V and 1 base from J, the junction kept 2 bases outside the gene matches. The CDR3 region is CAISRTGGSYEQYF. CDR3 coding DNA: TGTGCCATCAGTCGGACAGGGGGTTCCTACGAGCAGTACTTC.

This clonotype was seen a few times. The V gene is TRBV5-1, the J gene TRBJ1-1, with D possibly matching TRBD1 (6 bases). CDR3 size: 15 residues. Trimming removed 6 bases from V and 0 bases from J, with 15 bases in between. Germline CDR1 is SGHRS and CDR2 is YFSETQ. CDR3 sequence (DNA): TGCGCCAGCATGGTAGGGGGAATCATGAACACTGAAGCTTTCTTT. Translated, it gives CASMVGGIMNTEAFF. Using reference TRBV5-1 and TRBJ1-1 for the parts outside the CDR3, the full variable domain is KAGVTQTPRYLIKTRGQQVTLSCSPISGHRSVSWYQQTPGQGLQFLFEYFSETQRNKGNFPGRFSGRQFSNSRSEMNVSTLELGDSALYLCASMVGGIMNTEAFFGQGTRLTVV.

This clonotype was seen ten or more times. V usage is TRBV11-2 and J usage is TRBJ2-1; 11 bases are shared with TRBD1. This CDR3 is built from 15 residues. CDR1 and CDR2 from the germline V gene are SGHAT and FQNNGV. J lost 4 bases, V lost 5 bases, and 4 bases had no gene match. Here the CDR3 DNA reads TGTGCCAGCAGCCCGGACAGGGGGCCTTACAATGAGCAGTTCTTC. As protein: CASSPDRGPYNEQFF.

In its sample, this clonotype was seen many times. The J gene is TRBJ1-1, the V gene TRBV27; 7 nucleotides line up with TRBD1. This CDR3 has 15 residues. With V trimmed by 6 bases and J by 6 bases, 13 bases remained unmatched. CDR1 and CDR2 from the germline V gene are MNHEY and SMNVEV (reference sequence). The CDR3 is CASSRRMTGIPEAFF. In nucleotides, the CDR3 is TGTGCCAGCAGCCGAAGAATGACAGGGATCCCTGAAGCTTTCTTT.

This chain links TRBV3-1 with TRBJ1-1, with D hard to call. Per the germline V gene, CDR1 is LGHDT and CDR2 is YNNKEL (reference sequence). The CDR3 spans 15 residues. Trimming took off 0 bases at V and 1 base at J, with 9 bases between the two ends. The CDR3 nucleotides read TGTGCCAGCAGCCAAGAGTCGTTGGCGAACACTGAAGCTTTCTTT. Translation: CASSQESLANTEAFF. Based on the CDR3 plus reference TRBV3-1 and TRBJ1-1, the full variable domain is DTAVSQTPKYLVTQMGNDKSIKCEQNLGHDTMYWYKQDSKKFLKIMFSYNNKELIINETVPNRFSPKSPDKAHLNLHINSLELGDSAVYFCASSQESLANTEAFFGQGTRLTVV.

The chain is built from TRBV20-1 and TRBJ2-5; D possibly uses TRBD1 or TRBD2 (5 bases each). Deletions cut 3 bases from V and 4 bases from J, with 12 bases between. The CDR3 has 13 amino acids. CDR1 and CDR2 from the germline V gene are DFQATT and SNEGSKA (reference sequence). CDR3 DNA: TGCAGTGCTAGCCGGGGCGGACGAGAGACCCAGTACTTC. Amino acid sequence: CSASRGGRETQYF.

This clonotype occurred many times. The chain combines TRBV2 with TRBJ1-2, with D perhaps TRBD1 (5 bases). The CDR3 covers 15 residues. Germline assignment: CDR1 SNHLY and CDR2 FYNNEI. V was clipped by 1 base and J by 4 bases, with 13 bases between them. The CDR3 DNA is TGTGCCAGCAGTGAAGGGGGGGGGTTCGGCTATGGCTACACCTTC. Protein product: CASSEGGGFGYGYTF.

Ten or more counts support this clonotype. V and J are TRBV28 and TRBJ2-3; TRBD1 matches 7 bases. V lost 3 bases, J lost 4 bases, and 10 bases stayed unmatched. This CDR3 spans 16 amino acids. Looked up from germline, CDR1 is MDHEN and CDR2 is SYDVKM. The CDR3 here is CASSLTTGTKADTQYF. The CDR3 bases are TGTGCCAGCAGTTTGACGACAGGGACGAAAGCAGATACGCAGTATTTT. The full variable domain, with the rest looked up from reference TRBV28 and TRBJ2-3, is DVKVTQSSRYLVKRTGEKVFLECVQDMDHENMFWYRQDPGLGLRLIYFSYDVKMKEKGDIPEGYSVSREKKERFSLILESASTNQTSMYLCASSLTTGTKADTQYFGPGTRLTVL.

This chain joins TRBV7-6 and TRBJ2-1; 7 positions agree with TRBD2. V was pared by 4 bases and J by 9 bases, with 3 bases of the junction left unmatched. Germline CDR1 and CDR2: SGHVS and FNYEAQ. The CDR3 covers 12 residues. The CDR3 bases are TGTGCCAGCAGCTCTAGCGGCAGTGAGCAGTTCTTC. It yields the protein CASSSSGSEQFF. Looking up the rest from reference TRBV7-6 and TRBJ2-1 gives the full variable domain: GAGVSQSPRYKVTKRGQDVALRCDPISGHVSLYWYRQALGQGPEFLTYFNYEAQQDKSGLPNDRFSAERPEGSISTLTIQRTEQRDSAMYRCASSSSGSEQFFGPGTRLTVL.

This clonotype was recorded a few times. The V call is TRBV12-3 or TRBV12-4, the J call TRBJ1-4; 7 bases align to TRBD1. This CDR3 has 14 amino acids. Trimming removed 6 bases from V and 5 bases from J; junction bases left unmatched: 6. The CDR3 DNA sequence: TGTGCCAGCAGGGTCAGGGGGGGGAATGAAAAACTGTTTTTT. It translates to CASRVRGGNEKLFF.

This clonotype was seen a single time. Being one base from a much bigger clone, this may be a read error. The CDR3 is CASSLWETNTEASF. The CDR3 bases are TGTGCCAGCAGTTTATGGGAGACGAACACTGAAGCTTCCTTT. This chain links TRBV12-3 or TRBV12-4 with TRBJ1-1, with D unresolved. This CDR3 is 14 amino acids long.

This clonotype occurred a few times. The genes are TRBV10-1 and TRBJ2-7; D is unclear. The V end lost 10 bases, the J end lost 0 bases, and 13 bases lay between the germline ends. Per germline, CDR1 WNHNN and CDR2 SYGVQD (reference sequence). The CDR3 runs 13 residues. CDR3 loop: CATDQVPSYEQYF. For the CDR3, the DNA is TGCGCCACGGACCAGGTACCCTCCTACGAGCAGTACTTC.

In regard to this clonotype: This may be a read error, as it is one base from a much larger clone. V usage is TRBV11-2 and J usage is TRBJ2-1; D not certain. There are 15 residues in the CDR3. The V end was cut by 6 bases, the J end by 0 bases, with 12 bases between. Per the germline V gene, CDR1 is SGHAT and CDR2 is FQNNGV. CDR3 loop: CASRLLLSSYNEQFF. Written as DNA, the CDR3 is TGTGCCAGCAGACTGCTCCTCAGCTCCTACAATGAGCAGTTCTTC.

This clonotype came up a few times. The rearrangement uses TRBV6-5 and TRBJ1-1; the D is unclear. Trimming shortened V by 4 bases and J by 1 base, and 7 bases separated the two germline ends. Per the germline V gene, CDR1 is MNHEY and CDR2 is SVGAGI. There are 13 residues in the CDR3. The CDR3 loop reads CASSLQKNTEAFF. The CDR3 region has the DNA TGTGCCAGCAGTTTACAAAAGAACACTGAAGCTTTCTTT.

The chain carries TRBV6-2 or TRBV6-3 and TRBJ2-1; 8 nucleotides match TRBD1. Germline V gene sequence: CDR1 MNHEY, CDR2 SVGEGT. This CDR3 has 16 residues. V lost 6 bases and J lost 6; bases outside the gene matches: 13. CDR3 in amino acids: CASSHDRGILTNEQFF. In DNA form, the CDR3 reads TGTGCCAGCAGCCACGACAGGGGTATACTCACCAATGAGCAGTTCTTC.

This clonotype has more than one count but fewer than ten. The CDR3 DNA is TGTGCCATCGCAGACTTCAACGATGAAAAACTGTTTTTT. As protein: CAIADFNDEKLFF. The V call is TRBV10-3, the J call TRBJ1-4; D unclear. CDR1 ENHRY and CDR2 SYGVKD come from the germline V gene. The V end was cut by 8 bases, the J end by 6 bases, with 13 bases between. The CDR3 contains 13 residues.

This clonotype has only a few counts. The chain recombines TRBV29-1 with TRBJ2-7; TRBD1 matches at 8 bases. J was trimmed by 2 bases and V by 4 bases; bases with no gene match: 4. The germline gives CDR1 SQVTM, CDR2 ANQGSEA. This CDR3 is built from 13 residues. In DNA form, the CDR3 reads TGCAGCGTTGCGGACAGGGTAGCCTACGAGCAGTACTTC. Encoded protein: CSVADRVAYEQYF.

The chain employs TRBV11-2 and TRBJ2-2; 8 positions match TRBD2. Trimming removed 5 bases from V and 1 base from J; junction bases left unmatched: 6. This CDR3 is built from 16 residues. Germline CDR1 reads SGHAT; CDR2 reads FQNNGV. The CDR3 here is CASSPSGSRNTGELFF. The CDR3 DNA is TGTGCCAGCAGCCCAAGCGGGAGTAGGAACACCGGGGAGCTGTTTTTT.

Many counts were recorded for this clonotype. This sequence joins TRBV11-1 and TRBJ2-7, with 8 nucleotides matching TRBD1. From germline, CDR1 is SGHAT and CDR2 FQDESV (reference sequence). The V gene end was trimmed by 6 bases and the J gene end by 6 bases; junction bases not matched to a gene: 7. This CDR3 region has 13 residues. CDR3 DNA sequence: TGTGCCAGCAGAGGACAGGGTGGAGCCGAGCAGTACTTC. Its translation is CASRGQGGAEQYF.

This clonotype has at least ten counts. This chain links TRBV11-2 with TRBJ2-7; 10 positions agree with TRBD1. The CDR3 length is 15 residues. Germline V gene sequence: CDR1 SGHAT, CDR2 FQNNGV. V shed 0 bases, J shed 6 bases, and the junction held 5 bases outside the gene matches. CDR3 DNA: TGTGCCAGCAGCTTAGATGGGACAGGGGCTTTCGAGCAGTACTTC. This translates into CASSLDGTGAFEQYF.

This clonotype was observed a handful of times. The V gene is TRBV20-1, the J gene TRBJ1-1; TRBD1 might be the D (5 bases). Germline V gene sequence: CDR1 DFQATT, CDR2 SNEGSKA (reference sequence). Deletions cut 6 bases from V and 0 bases from J, with 14 bases between. This CDR3 comprises 14 residues. CDR3 region: CSAIGGGMNTEAFF. In nucleotides, the CDR3 is TGCAGTGCGATTGGGGGGGGTATGAACACTGAAGCTTTCTTT.

Worth noting for this clonotype: A read error may produce the germline difference seen at one junction end. The rearrangement links TRBV5-1 to TRBJ2-3, with a tentative D call TRBD2 (6 bases). Per germline, CDR1 SGHRS and CDR2 YFSETQ. This CDR3 contains 15 residues. CDR3 region: CASGRGRERTDTQYF. CDR3 nucleotide sequence: TGTGCCAGCGGTCGTGGGCGGGAACGCACAGATACGCAGTATTTT.

CDR3 protein: CASSSGQGGPQHF. The CDR3 DNA reads as TGTGCCAGCAGCTCAGGACAGGGAGGGCCCCAGCATTTT. The chain carries TRBV28 and TRBJ1-5; TRBD1 agrees at 8 bases. The trim removed 6 bases at V and 9 bases at J, leaving 7 bases unmatched. This CDR3 is 13 amino acids long. Germline V gene data show CDR1 as MDHEN and CDR2 as SYDVKM.